This TCR beta chain was obtained from a study of shared clonotypes between healthy human individuals. The method was immunoSEQ multiplex PCR; TCRdb's version includes in-frame clones alone and lacks a portion of them. Among roughly 2.5 million clones listed, 90% to 95% were seen once. The ends lost 4 bases at V and 4 bases at J; junction bases unmatched: 11. The CDR3 spans 16 residues. The germline gives CDR1 ENHRY, CDR2 SYGVKD. Sequencing was done on a sample of naive CD4+ T cells sorted from blood. Subset given: CD45RA+ positively selected. The chain has TRBV10-3 and TRBJ2-7, with 9 bases lining up with TRBD1. This receptor was taken from a man aged 18 to 29 in good health. The DNA of the CDR3 is TGTGCCATCAGTGGTACGGGGACAGGGCTCGGGTACGAGCAGTACTTC. Its protein is CAISGTGTGLGYEQYF.